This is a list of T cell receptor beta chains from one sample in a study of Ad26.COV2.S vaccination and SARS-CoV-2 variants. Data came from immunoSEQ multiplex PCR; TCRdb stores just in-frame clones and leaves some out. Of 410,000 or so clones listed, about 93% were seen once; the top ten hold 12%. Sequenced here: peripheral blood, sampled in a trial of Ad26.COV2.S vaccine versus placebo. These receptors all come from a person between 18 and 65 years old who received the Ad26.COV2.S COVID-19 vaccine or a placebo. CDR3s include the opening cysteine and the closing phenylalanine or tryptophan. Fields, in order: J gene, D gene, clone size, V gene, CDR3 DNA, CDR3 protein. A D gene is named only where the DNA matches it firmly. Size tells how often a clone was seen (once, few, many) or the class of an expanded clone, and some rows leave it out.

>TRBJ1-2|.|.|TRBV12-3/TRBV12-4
TGTGCCAGCGGATACAACTATGGCTACACCTTC
CASGYNYGYTF
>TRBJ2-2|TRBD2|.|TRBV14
TGTGCCAGCAGCCAAGATTTAAGAACTAGCGGGACCGGGGAGCTGTTTTTT
CASSQDLRTSGTGELFF
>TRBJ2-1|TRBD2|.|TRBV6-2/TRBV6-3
TGTGCCAGCAGCCTAGCGGGGGACTCCTACAATGAGCAGTTCTTC
CASSLAGDSYNEQFF
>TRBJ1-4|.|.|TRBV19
TGTGCCAGTAGTACGACCAGGGAGTATGAAAAACTGTTTTTT
CASSTTREYEKLFF
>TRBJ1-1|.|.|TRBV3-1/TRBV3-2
TGTGCCAGCAGCCAAGGGGTTTTCACTGAAGCTTTCTTT
CASSQGVFTEAFF
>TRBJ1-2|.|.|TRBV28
TGTGCCAGCAGTCCTCACAGGGCAGCGGGCTATGGCTACACCTTC
CASSPHRAAGYGYTF
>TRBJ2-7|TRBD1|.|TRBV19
TGTGCCAGTAGTACCATTAGGGGACAGCGGATTCCCTACGAGCAGTACTTC
CASSTIRGQRIPYEQYF
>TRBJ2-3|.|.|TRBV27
TGTGCCAGCAGTTTATCGGCCAACACAGATACGCAGTATTTT
CASSLSANTDTQYF
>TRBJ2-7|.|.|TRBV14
TGTGCCAGCAGCCAATTTGGTGGGGCCCCCTACGAGCAGTACTTC
CASSQFGGAPYEQYF
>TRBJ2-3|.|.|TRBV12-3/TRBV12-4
TGTGCCAGCAGGTACGGGACAGATACGCAGTATTTT
CASRYGTDTQYF
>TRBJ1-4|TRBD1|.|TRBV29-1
TGCAGCGTTGACCGGGACAGAGATGAAAAACTGTTTTTT
CSVDRDRDEKLFF
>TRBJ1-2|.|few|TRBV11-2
TGTGCCAGCAGGCCTAACAGGGACCGGGGCGGTTATGGCTACACCTTC
CASRPNRDRGGYGYTF
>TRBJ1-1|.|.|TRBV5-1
TGCGCCAGCAGCTTGTCTAGAGGGTACACTGAAGCTTTCTTT
CASSLSRGYTEAFF
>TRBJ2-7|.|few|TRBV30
TGTGCCTGGAGCCGGGGGCTCTCCGAGCAGTACTTC
CAWSRGLSEQYF
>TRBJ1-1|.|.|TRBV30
TGTGCCTCAGACGGGGGAACTGAAGCTTTCTTT
CASDGGTEAFF
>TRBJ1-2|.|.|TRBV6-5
TGTGCCAGCAGTCGAGCTCCCTATGGCTACACCTTC
CASSRAPYGYTF
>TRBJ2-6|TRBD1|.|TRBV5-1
TGCGCCAGCAGCTTGGCCGGGACAGGTATCGTCCTGACTTTC
CASSLAGTGIVLTF